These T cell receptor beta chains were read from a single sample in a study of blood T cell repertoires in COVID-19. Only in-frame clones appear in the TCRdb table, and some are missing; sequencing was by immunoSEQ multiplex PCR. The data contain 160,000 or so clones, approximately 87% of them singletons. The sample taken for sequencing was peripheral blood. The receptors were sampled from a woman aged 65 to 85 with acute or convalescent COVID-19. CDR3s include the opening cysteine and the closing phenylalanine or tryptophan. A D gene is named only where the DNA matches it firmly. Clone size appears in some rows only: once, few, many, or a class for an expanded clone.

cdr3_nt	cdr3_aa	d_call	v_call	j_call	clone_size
TGTGCCAGCTCACCACAGATGCTTCGGGGGGGCTATGGCTACACCTTC	CASSPQMLRGGYGYTF	NA	TRBV18	TRBJ1-2	NA
TGTGCCAGCAGCTCCGGGACAGGGATTTCACCCCTCCACTTT	CASSSGTGISPLHF	TRBD1	TRBV28	TRBJ1-6	NA
TGTGCCACCAGCCCGGGAGAATTCACCGGGGAGCTGTTTTTT	CATSPGEFTGELFF	NA	TRBV24-1	TRBJ2-2	few
TGTGCCACCAGTGATACAGGGGTAACCGGGGAGCTGTTTTTT	CATSDTGVTGELFF	TRBD1	TRBV24-1	TRBJ2-2	NA
TGTGCCAGCAGCTTGGAAGGGGGTTATGGCTACACCTTC	CASSLEGGYGYTF	NA	TRBV5-4	TRBJ1-2	few
TGTGCCAGTAGGCAGGGACAGGGGACTGGCTACACCTTC	CASRQGQGTGYTF	TRBD1	TRBV19	TRBJ1-2	NA
TGCGCCAGCAGCTTTGGAGAAGGAAACACCATATATTTT	CASSFGEGNTIYF	NA	TRBV5-1	TRBJ1-3	once
TGCGCCAGCAGCCAGGGACTAGTCGACGAGACCCAGTACTTC	CASSQGLVDETQYF	TRBD2	TRBV4-3	TRBJ2-5	NA
TGTGCCAGCAGCTCGACAGGGGGCAACTATGGCTACACCTTC	CASSSTGGNYGYTF	TRBD1	TRBV5-8	TRBJ1-2	NA
TGCAGTGCTAGTTTGAGTAGCGGGAGGGCCTACAATGAGCAGTTCTTC	CSASLSSGRAYNEQFF	TRBD2	TRBV20-1	TRBJ2-1	NA
TGTGCCACCAGTGATGTAAACAGGGGGCTGGAGACCCAGTACTTC	CATSDVNRGLETQYF	TRBD1	TRBV24-1	TRBJ2-5	once
TGTGCCAGCAGCAAGGACAGAGCCTACGAGCAGTACTTC	CASSKDRAYEQYF	NA	TRBV7-9	TRBJ2-7	few
TGTGCCAGCAGTTTGGGAGCTGGGGCCAACGTCCTGACTTTC	CASSLGAGANVLTF	NA	TRBV6-2/TRBV6-3	TRBJ2-6	NA
TGTGCCAGCAGTTTTGACACCCGGGGCACTGAAGCTTTCTTT	CASSFDTRGTEAFF	NA	TRBV7-2	TRBJ1-1	NA
TGTGCCAGCAGTTTAGTGGGGGGGAGTCAGCCCCAGCATTTT	CASSLVGGSQPQHF	NA	TRBV27	TRBJ1-5	NA
TGCGCCAGCAGCTTGGGAGGGAGGCTGGATACGCAGTATTTT	CASSLGGRLDTQYF	NA	TRBV5-1	TRBJ2-3	NA
TGTGCCAGCAGCTTGGACAAGGCAGTGTATTCCCCACTAGACACTGAAGCTTTCTTT	CASSLDKAVYSPLDTEAFF	NA	TRBV5-4	TRBJ1-1	once
TGTGCCAGTAGGAGCGGGACAGGGCCTGATAATGAAAAACTGTTTTTT	CASRSGTGPDNEKLFF	TRBD1	TRBV19	TRBJ1-4	NA
TGTGCCAGCAGACTACAAGAGACCCAGTACTTC	CASRLQETQYF	NA	TRBV6-5	TRBJ2-5	NA
TGTGCCAGCAGCTTGACAGGGTACAATCAGCCCCAGCATTTT	CASSLTGYNQPQHF	TRBD1	TRBV7-2	TRBJ1-5	NA
TGCGCCAGCAGCATGACAGTGAACTATGGCTACACCTTC	CASSMTVNYGYTF	NA	TRBV4-3	TRBJ1-2	NA
TGTGCCAGCAGTGACAGCAGACTAGCGTTATACGAGCAGTACTTC	CASSDSRLALYEQYF	TRBD2	TRBV25-1	TRBJ2-7	NA
TGCGCCAGCAGCTGGGACAGGGTTGGCACCGGGGAGCTGTTTTTT	CASSWDRVGTGELFF	TRBD1	TRBV5-1	TRBJ2-2	NA
TGCAGTGCTAGTTCCCAGACACAGGCCGGTGGGCTGTTTTTT	CSASSQTQAGGLFF	NA	TRBV20-1	TRBJ1-4	NA
TGTGCCAGCAGTTGGGACAGCCTTAATGAAAAACTGTTTTTT	CASSWDSLNEKLFF	TRBD1	TRBV28	TRBJ1-4	NA
TGTGCCAGTAGTCCTACAGGGGGCTCCTACGAGCAGTACTTC	CASSPTGGSYEQYF	TRBD1	TRBV19	TRBJ2-7	NA
TGTGCCAGCAGCTCCGGACAGGTTCCCTATAGCAATCAGCCCCAGCATTTT	CASSSGQVPYSNQPQHF	TRBD1	TRBV5-5	TRBJ1-5	once
TGTGCCAGCAGTTACAGGGGTGGCTACACCTTC	CASSYRGGYTF	TRBD1	TRBV2	TRBJ1-2	NA
TGTGCCAGCAGCTTATTACTAGCCTACGAGCAGTACTTC	CASSLLLAYEQYF	NA	TRBV7-2	TRBJ2-7	NA
TGTGCCAGCTCACCACCAGGGGGCTGGGAAAAACTGTTTTTT	CASSPPGGWEKLFF	TRBD1	TRBV18	TRBJ1-4	NA
TGCGCCAGCAGCTTGGGCTCGCGGGACAGCTCTGGAAACACCATATATTTT	CASSLGSRDSSGNTIYF	TRBD1	TRBV5-1	TRBJ1-3	NA
TGTGCCAGCAGTGGCCGGGACAGGGGCGAGCAGTACTTC	CASSGRDRGEQYF	TRBD1	TRBV25-1	TRBJ2-7	few
TGTGCCAGCAGCCAGGGCTCGAACACCGGGGAGCTGTTTTTT	CASSQGSNTGELFF	NA	TRBV7-2	TRBJ2-2	NA
TGTGCCAGCAGCCAGGGAGGGCCCAGCGGAGATACGCAGTATTTT	CASSQGGPSGDTQYF	TRBD2	TRBV6-2/TRBV6-3	TRBJ2-3	once
TGCAGCGTTGTTACCGGACTACAAAAGTACAATGAGCAGTTCTTC	CSVVTGLQKYNEQFF	NA	TRBV29-1	TRBJ2-1	NA
TGTGCCAGCAGCTTAGCAGGACTAGCGGGAGGGAATGAGCAGTTCTTC	CASSLAGLAGGNEQFF	TRBD2	TRBV7-6	TRBJ2-1	medium-sized
TGTGCCAGCAGCCCCCAGACTAGCGGCCCCTACAATGAGCAGTTCTTC	CASSPQTSGPYNEQFF	TRBD2	TRBV9	TRBJ2-1	NA
TGTGCCAGCAGCCAAGGGGACGGCGGGGGATATGGCTACACCTTC	CASSQGDGGGYGYTF	NA	TRBV7-2	TRBJ1-2	NA
TGTGCCAGCAGTTTAGTCCGTGAGCAGTTCTTC	CASSLVREQFF	NA	TRBV12-3/TRBV12-4	TRBJ2-1	NA
TGTGCCAGCAGCCAAGGGACAGGGTACGACACTGAAGCTTTCTTT	CASSQGTGYDTEAFF	TRBD1	TRBV3-1/TRBV3-2	TRBJ1-1	NA
TGTGCCAGTAGTATTTTGGGACTAGCGGGAAGGATAAATGAGCAGTTCTTC	CASSILGLAGRINEQFF	TRBD2	TRBV19	TRBJ2-1	NA
TGTGCCAGCAGCGGACTTACCGCGAACACCGGGGAGCTGTTTTTT	CASSGLTANTGELFF	NA	TRBV28	TRBJ2-2	NA
TGTGCCAGTGCCCTAGCGGGAGAGGGAACAGATACGCAGTATTTT	CASALAGEGTDTQYF	TRBD2	TRBV28	TRBJ2-3	NA
TGTGCCAGCAGCTCAGGGGTCACCTACAATGAGCAGTTCTTC	CASSSGVTYNEQFF	NA	TRBV7-6	TRBJ2-1	NA
TGTGCCAGCAGTTTATCGGGGAGCGGGAGCCAGACCCAGTACTTC	CASSLSGSGSQTQYF	TRBD2	TRBV28	TRBJ2-5	NA
TGTGCCAGCAGCCAAGACACCGCCTACGAGCAGTACTTC	CASSQDTAYEQYF	NA	TRBV5-4	TRBJ2-7	NA
TGTGCCAGCAGCCCACGGGACTCCAATGAGCAGTTCTTC	CASSPRDSNEQFF	NA	TRBV3-1/TRBV3-2	TRBJ2-1	NA
TGTGCCAGCGGAAAACAACAGGGGGGCTACGAGCAGTACTTC	CASGKQQGGYEQYF	TRBD1	TRBV7-8	TRBJ2-7	once
TGTGCCAGCAGCTTAGTTCGTAGCGGATTCTACAATGAGCAGTTCTTC	CASSLVRSGFYNEQFF	NA	TRBV7-2	TRBJ2-1	NA
TGTGCCTGCTCCGGGACAGAAAACACCGGGGAGCTGTTTTTT	CACSGTENTGELFF	TRBD1	TRBV30	TRBJ2-2	NA
TGTGCCTGGCACGCAGGGTTAGGTGCCGGGGAGCTGTTTTTT	CAWHAGLGAGELFF	NA	TRBV30	TRBJ2-2	NA
TGTGCCATCAGTGACCCCGGGAGATCTGGCGAAACTGAAGCTTTCTTT	CAISDPGRSGETEAFF	NA	TRBV10-3	TRBJ1-1	NA
TGTGCCAGCAGTTTTCCTGGGCTTTACTATGGCTACACCTTC	CASSFPGLYYGYTF	NA	TRBV6-2/TRBV6-3	TRBJ1-2	NA
TGTGCCAGTAGCGACTCCCCCGAGGGTGAGCAGTTCTTC	CASSDSPEGEQFF	NA	TRBV19	TRBJ2-1	NA
TGTGCCAGCAGCGTAGGAGCGGGAGTTACCATCTACGAGCAGTACTTC	CASSVGAGVTIYEQYF	TRBD2	TRBV9	TRBJ2-7	NA
TGTGCCAGTAGTAACCGAGACAGGGATAATTCACCCCTCCACTTT	CASSNRDRDNSPLHF	TRBD1	TRBV19	TRBJ1-6	NA
TGTGCCAGCAGCTTAGACATTTCAGCCGGGGGCAATCAGCCCCAGCATTTT	CASSLDISAGGNQPQHF	NA	TRBV11-2	TRBJ1-5	NA
TGTGCCAGCAGTTACTCTAGATACGAGCAGTACTTC	CASSYSRYEQYF	NA	TRBV6-2/TRBV6-3	TRBJ2-7	NA